Shown below are 27 T cell receptor beta chains from a single sample sequenced in a study of Ad26.COV2.S vaccination and SARS-CoV-2 variants. The method was immunoSEQ multiplex PCR; TCRdb's version includes in-frame clones alone and lacks a portion of them. The sample comprises over 300,000 clones, about 83% of which are singletons, and 7% to 9.5% rests with the top ten. Specified treatment: 15 to 20 received Ad26.COV2.S at low or high dose, single or two shots; 5 received placebo; per-sample allocation not given. The investigators took samples on day 63 after the first vaccine or placebo injection. The specimen comprised peripheral blood, sampled in a trial of Ad26.COV2.S vaccine versus placebo. These TCRs come from a person aged 18 to 65 who received the Ad26.COV2.S COVID-19 vaccine or a placebo.

The chain has TRBV5-1 and TRBJ2-7; D is unresolved. CDR3 length equals 14 residues. Germline-derived CDR1 and CDR2 are SGHRS and YFSETQ. Trimming stripped 4 bases from V and 5 bases from J, with 16 bases between. CDR3 DNA sequence: TGCGCCAGCAGCCGCCTCCTAGTGAACCACGAGCAGTACTTC. It specifies CASSRLLVNHEQYF.

The chain is built from TRBV6-1 and TRBJ1-5; D not resolved. CDR3 length: 14 residues. CDR1 and CDR2 from the germline V gene are MNHNS and SASEGT. V gave up 1 base and J gave up 9 bases, with 13 bases separating them. The CDR3 loop reads CASSEDRNGWPQHF. The CDR3 coding sequence is TGTGCCAGCAGTGAAGATCGTAACGGCTGGCCCCAGCATTTT.

This clone was seen a handful of times. The chain joins TRBV7-2 to TRBJ1-6; 11 bases agree with TRBD1. The junction had 13 bases not matched to a gene; V was cut back by 6 bases and J by 15 bases. The CDR3 consists of 15 residues. Germline loops: CDR1 SGHTA, CDR2 FQGNSA. CDR3 region: CASSSRDRGSGGLHF. The CDR3 DNA reads TGTGCCAGCAGTTCCCGGGACAGGGGGTCGGGTGGCCTCCACTTT.

This clone was detected a few times. This rearrangement joins TRBV4-3 to TRBJ1-2; D ambiguous. The V end lost 2 bases, the J end lost 5 bases, and 15 bases lay between the germline ends. Germline V CDR1 and CDR2: LGHNA, YSLEER. This CDR3 has 15 residues. The CDR3 here is CASSQPYAERYGYTF. Here the CDR3 DNA reads TGCGCCAGCAGCCAACCTTACGCGGAGCGATATGGCTACACCTTC.

The chain uses TRBV18 and TRBJ2-5; TRBD2 agrees at 12 bases. Germline CDR1 and CDR2: KGHSH and LQKENI. Trimming at V came to 5 bases and at J to 5 bases, leaving 12 bases not matched to a gene. The CDR3 runs 17 residues. CDR3 region: CASSSLPLAGGPETQYF. The CDR3 DNA reads as TGTGCCAGCTCATCTCTACCCCTAGCGGGAGGGCCCGAGACCCAGTACTTC.

This chain uses TRBV30 with TRBJ1-1; D is perhaps TRBD1 (6 bases). This CDR3 region has 13 residues. Germline V CDR1 and CDR2: GTSNPN, SVGIG (reference sequence). Trimming removed 2 bases at V and 8 bases at J, with 15 bases between. The CDR3 reads CAWSLGSDREAFF. As DNA, the CDR3 is TGTGCCTGGAGTTTAGGCTCCGACAGGGAAGCTTTCTTT.

The chain joins TRBV27 to TRBJ1-1; D remains ambiguous. CDR3 size: 11 residues. Trimming took off 6 bases at V and 6 bases at J, with 8 bases between the two ends. Germline loops: CDR1 MNHEY, CDR2 SMNVEV (reference sequence). The CDR3 region is CASRGNAEAFF. The CDR3 region has the DNA TGTGCCAGCAGGGGGAATGCTGAAGCTTTCTTT.

The V call is TRBV6-5, the J call TRBJ1-2; D gene uncertain. Germline values: CDR1 MNHEY, CDR2 SVGAGI. Trimming removed 2 bases at V and 11 bases at J, with 15 bases between. The CDR3 extends over 13 amino acids. This chain's CDR3 is CASSYEVGSEYTF. The CDR3 bases are TGTGCCAGCAGTTACGAAGTTGGGTCAGAATACACCTTC.

The chain couples TRBV4-2 to TRBJ1-2; D call uncertain. This CDR3 spans 17 amino acids. CDR1 is LGHNA and CDR2 is YNFKEQ in the germline V gene. Between the trimmed V and J ends, which lost 0 bases and 2 bases, there was a span of 16 bases. The CDR3 region is CASSQDSALEGNYGYTF. The CDR3 DNA reads TGTGCCAGCAGCCAAGATAGCGCGCTAGAGGGAAACTATGGCTACACCTTC.

The rearrangement uses TRBV9 and TRBJ1-1; 9 bases agree with TRBD1. The CDR3 is 14 residues long. The J segment lost 4 bases and the V segment lost 3 bases, leaving 4 bases of the junction unmatched. Germline assignment: CDR1 SGDLS and CDR2 YYNGEE. CDR3 sequence reads: CASSEGTGRTEAFF. Here the CDR3 DNA reads TGTGCCAGCAGCGAGGGGACAGGGCGCACTGAAGCTTTCTTT.

The chain joins TRBV4-2 to TRBJ1-4, with 7 bases fitting TRBD1. V shed 5 bases and J 0 bases; nucleotides not matched to a gene: 3. This CDR3 is 15 amino acids long. Germline V gene sequence: CDR1 LGHNA, CDR2 YNFKEQ. This CDR3 is CASSTQGATNEKLFF. The DNA for the CDR3 is TGTGCCAGCAGCACCCAGGGGGCAACTAATGAAAAACTGTTTTTT.

The chain uses TRBV10-3 and TRBJ2-7; the match to TRBD2 covers 8 bases. The ends lost 2 bases at V and 0 bases at J; junction bases unmatched: 6. This CDR3 has 16 residues. The germline V gene has CDR1 ENHRY and CDR2 SYGVKD. The CDR3 DNA reads TGTGCCATCAGTGAGCCTGGCGGGGGGCTCTCCTACGAGCAGTACTTC. It translates to CAISEPGGGLSYEQYF.

The CDR3 bases are TGTGCCAGCAGCGTAGTGGGGGGTCAGGCCGAGCAGTACTTC. Translating it yields CASSVVGGQAEQYF. The V and J genes are TRBV9 and TRBJ2-7, with D possibly being TRBD2 (6 bases). This CDR3 region has 14 residues. Per germline, CDR1 SGDLS and CDR2 YYNGEE. Trimming cost V 0 bases and J 6 bases, with 13 bases left between them.

The V gene is TRBV6-5, the J gene TRBJ1-1, with 8 bases fitting TRBD1. J gave up 6 bases and V 2 bases, and 5 bases lay outside the gene matches. This CDR3 comprises 14 residues. CDR1 is MNHEY, CDR2 SVGAGI, per germline. CDR3 nucleotides: TGTGCCAGCAGTTACCCCATGACAGGGGCTGAAGCTTTCTTT. Encoded protein: CASSYPMTGAEAFF.

This sequence joins TRBV5-4 and TRBJ2-5; D unresolved. V shed 5 bases and J shed 2 bases, with 22 bases lying between them. Germline-derived CDR1 and CDR2 are SGHNT and YYREEE (reference sequence). CDR3 length: 17 residues. The CDR3 region is CASRNKVLGLIQETQYF. CDR3 coding DNA: TGTGCCAGCAGGAACAAGGTACTTGGCCTGATACAAGAGACCCAGTACTTC.

Remarks on this clone: The germline gene is not matched at one end of the junction; a read error may be the cause. The chain carries TRBV5-4 and TRBJ1-4; D gene unclear. The germline CDR1 and CDR2 sequences are SGHNT and YYREEE (reference sequence). This CDR3 spans 13 amino acids. In DNA, the CDR3 is TGTGCCATTTCGAACAAGCTTAATGAACAACTGTTTTTT. This translates into CAISNKLNEQLFF.

This clone was found once. This chain uses TRBV6-6 with TRBJ1-1; D gene uncertain. The V gene's germline CDR1 is MNHNY and CDR2 SVGAGI (reference sequence). The CDR3 totals 11 residues. V was cut by 7 bases and J by 1 base, with 4 bases left in between. CDR3 sequence (DNA): TGTGCCAGCATTGGGAACACTGAAGCTTTCTTT. It translates to CASIGNTEAFF.

This chain joins TRBV2 and TRBJ2-7; 8 positions match TRBD1. The CDR3 spans 14 residues. From germline, CDR1 is SNHLY and CDR2 FYNNEI. Trimming removed 9 bases from V and 2 bases from J; junction bases left unmatched: 9. CDR3 region: CASKGTGHPYEQYF. The CDR3 DNA reads as TGTGCCAGTAAAGGGACAGGTCACCCCTACGAGCAGTACTTC.

The rearrangement joins TRBV4-1 to TRBJ2-3; 12 bases align to TRBD2. CDR1 and CDR2 from the germline V gene are MGHRA and YSYEKL. CDR3 length: 16 amino acids. With V trimmed by 3 bases and J by 4 bases, 5 bases remained unmatched. In nucleotides, the CDR3 is TGCGCCAGCAGCCAGCTAGCGGGGGGGCTGTCAGATACGCAGTATTTT. Translation: CASSQLAGGLSDTQYF.

The J gene is TRBJ2-1, the V gene TRBV11-3, with D possibly matching TRBD2 (6 bases). Per germline, CDR1 SGHNT and CDR2 YENEEA. Trimming shortened V by 5 bases and J by 7 bases, and 18 bases separated the two germline ends. The CDR3 covers 15 residues. The CDR3 DNA sequence: TGTGCCAGCAGCCTCCCTGGTCGGGGGAAAAATGAGCAGTTCTTC. This translates into CASSLPGRGKNEQFF. The variable domain in full, with the rest retrieved from reference TRBV11-3 and TRBJ2-1, is EAGVVQSPRYKIIEKKQPVAFWCNPISGHNTLYWYLQNLGQGPELLIRYENEEAVDDSQLPKDRFSAERLKGVDSTLKIQPAELGDSAVYLCASSLPGRGKNEQFFGPGTRLTVL.

This chain links TRBV4-2 with TRBJ2-7; D possibly uses TRBD1 or TRBD2 (6 bases each). The CDR3 totals 13 residues. Germline V lookup: CDR1 LGHNA, CDR2 YNFKEQ. Trimming stripped 5 bases from V and 4 bases from J, with 12 bases between. The CDR3 DNA is TGTGCCAGCAGCAGGGGGACTGCATACGAGCAGTACTTC. Translated, it gives CASSRGTAYEQYF.

The chain is built from TRBV19 and TRBJ2-1; D gene unclear. Per the germline V gene, CDR1 is LNHDA and CDR2 is SQIVND (reference sequence). Trimming took off 5 bases at V and 5 bases at J, with 10 bases between the two ends. The CDR3 runs 13 residues. The CDR3 is CASSPRADNEQFF. CDR3 DNA: TGTGCCAGTAGTCCCCGGGCCGACAATGAGCAGTTCTTC.

The chain recombines TRBV6-6 with TRBJ1-1, with unresolved D. The CDR3 covers 14 residues. Germline V lookup: CDR1 MNHNY, CDR2 SVGAGI (reference sequence). Between the trimmed V and J ends, which lost 0 bases and 3 bases, there was a span of 8 bases. DNA for the CDR3: TGTGCCAGCAGTTACTCAGTCCGCTACACTGAAGCTTTCTTT. This sequence encodes CASSYSVRYTEAFF.

V is TRBV3-1 (or the pseudogene TRBV3-2) and J is TRBJ2-7; D remains ambiguous. The CDR3 is 18 amino acids. V lost 6 bases and J lost 4, with 28 bases in between. The germline gives CDR1 LGHDT, CDR2 YNNKEL (reference sequence). DNA of the CDR3: TGTGCCAGCAGATACCCGGCAGGCCTCCGTTCGGGTCGTTACGAGCAGTACTTC. Amino acid sequence: CASRYPAGLRSGRYEQYF.

The chain couples TRBV2 to TRBJ2-7; 8 bases map to TRBD2. CDR3 size: 17 residues. Germline CDR1 SNHLY, CDR2 FYNNEI. V trimming: 6 bases; J trimming: 5 bases; junction bases outside the gene matches: 18. This chain's CDR3 is CASSPLSPGRAIHEQYF. In DNA form, the CDR3 reads TGTGCCAGCAGCCCTCTTTCTCCCGGGAGGGCCATCCACGAGCAGTACTTC.

This clone was picked up one time. This chain uses TRBV5-1 with TRBJ2-5, with D possibly being TRBD1 (5 bases). The CDR3 spans 16 residues. Germline V lookup: CDR1 SGHRS, CDR2 YFSETQ. The V end lost 7 bases, the J end lost 2 bases, and 21 bases lay between the germline ends. The CDR3 loop is CASCLSLTDSQETQYF. DNA of the CDR3: TGCGCCAGCTGCCTTTCCCTGACAGATTCTCAAGAGACCCAGTACTTC. Full variable domain (rest looked up from reference TRBV5-1 and TRBJ2-5): KAGVTQTPRYLIKTRGQQVTLSCSPISGHRSVSWYQQTPGQGLQFLFEYFSETQRNKGNFPGRFSGRQFSNSRSEMNVSTLELGDSALYLCASCLSLTDSQETQYFGPGTRLLVL.

This clone was found once. The chain recombines TRBV7-2 with TRBJ2-1; 9 nucleotides line up with TRBD2. CDR3 size: 17 residues. V was clipped by 3 bases and J by 5 bases; unmatched bases: 11. The germline gives CDR1 SGHTA, CDR2 FQGNSA. CDR3 nucleotides: TGTGCCAGCAGCTTCGGGGCTTTAGCGGGGGCCCACAATGAGCAGTTCTTC. Its protein product is CASSFGALAGAHNEQFF.